These T cell receptor beta chains were read from a single sample in a study of T cells after posttransplantation cyclophosphamide. Data came from immunoSEQ multiplex PCR; TCRdb stores just in-frame clones and leaves some out. The table includes about 50,000 clones, around 94% detected once. Specimen: PBMCs. The receptors were gathered from a woman aged 30 to 39 in good health and a related stem cell transplant donor. Both conserved end residues are trimmed from each CDR3. D genes are given only for firm matches.

D gene: TRBD2
V gene: TRBV9
CDR3 protein: ASSVALLAGGETQY

D gene: .
V gene: TRBV19
CDR3 protein: ASSISQAAGYEQY

D gene: .
V gene: TRBV19
CDR3 protein: ASSGRNYNEQF

D gene: .
V gene: TRBV4-2
CDR3 protein: ASRIGGLTTEAF

D gene: TRBD1
V gene: TRBV19
CDR3 protein: ASARGNQPQH

D gene: TRBD1
V gene: TRBV7-9
CDR3 protein: ASSRPTGATDTQY

D gene: TRBD2
V gene: TRBV27
CDR3 protein: ASRGLTGGIGTYEQY

D gene: .
V gene: TRBV7-2
CDR3 protein: ASSQGQLSVFYEQY

D gene: .
V gene: TRBV7-3
CDR3 protein: ASSLDGRGTEAF

D gene: .
V gene: TRBV6-6
CDR3 protein: ASRAVGSSYEQY

D gene: TRBD1
V gene: TRBV5-6
CDR3 protein: ASSYRDRDNSPLH

D gene: TRBD2
V gene: TRBV9
CDR3 protein: ASSVAGRDEQF

D gene: .
V gene: TRBV10-3
CDR3 protein: AISDLTVPNYGYT

D gene: TRBD2
V gene: TRBV10-1
CDR3 protein: ASSESGGKSLTDTQY

D gene: TRBD1
V gene: TRBV6-4
CDR3 protein: ASGRDRDSPLH

D gene: TRBD2
V gene: TRBV7-9
CDR3 protein: ASSLGLAANEQF

D gene: .
V gene: TRBV11-2
CDR3 protein: ASSKSTGNTEAF

D gene: TRBD2
V gene: TRBV7-6
CDR3 protein: ASSATSGSYNEQF

D gene: TRBD2
V gene: TRBV2
CDR3 protein: ASRPGLAGSDTQY

D gene: TRBD1
V gene: TRBV5-1
CDR3 protein: ASSRRQGMAGTSNTEAF

D gene: .
V gene: TRBV19
CDR3 protein: ASSIALEGYEQY

D gene: .
V gene: TRBV5-5
CDR3 protein: ASSLGRGPNQPQH

D gene: .
V gene: TRBV5-1
CDR3 protein: ASSWDTKTEAF

D gene: .
V gene: TRBV5-1
CDR3 protein: ASSSIVTGVPYEQY

D gene: .
V gene: TRBV11-3
CDR3 protein: ASSLVPLPHPGDEQF

D gene: TRBD1
V gene: TRBV4-3
CDR3 protein: ASSQRQGALNEQF

D gene: .
V gene: TRBV4-3
CDR3 protein: ASSQVQLAKGYT

D gene: .
V gene: TRBV11-3
CDR3 protein: ASSFRQNTEAF

D gene: TRBD1
V gene: TRBV11-1
CDR3 protein: ASSFLQGFSTEAF

D gene: .
V gene: TRBV10-2
CDR3 protein: ASRRDSYNEQF

D gene: .
V gene: TRBV18
CDR3 protein: ASSPALYETQY

D gene: .
V gene: TRBV4-2
CDR3 protein: ASSQDPEASYNEQF

D gene: TRBD1
V gene: TRBV4-1
CDR3 protein: ASSQERGRRNEQF

D gene: TRBD2
V gene: TRBV4-3
CDR3 protein: ASSQPGLAGSEQF

D gene: .
V gene: TRBV6-5
CDR3 protein: ASSLGQPYGYT

D gene: TRBD2
V gene: TRBV25-1
CDR3 protein: ASSDPGLANEQF

D gene: TRBD2
V gene: TRBV7-2
CDR3 protein: ASSKTSGGRWDTQY

D gene: TRBD2
V gene: TRBV7-3
CDR3 protein: ASSWTSGDMNEQF

D gene: TRBD2
V gene: TRBV18
CDR3 protein: ASSPSGGALETQY

D gene: .
V gene: TRBV7-9
CDR3 protein: ALDSATNEKLF

D gene: TRBD2
V gene: TRBV4-2
CDR3 protein: ASSQSGGQETQY

D gene: .
V gene: TRBV4-3
CDR3 protein: ASSHLNFNEKLF

D gene: TRBD2
V gene: TRBV5-8
CDR3 protein: ASSLGLAGTTDTQY

D gene: .
V gene: TRBV5-6
CDR3 protein: ASSSGGRRRTEAF

D gene: TRBD1
V gene: TRBV6-5
CDR3 protein: ASSLLGTGTYEQY

D gene: TRBD1
V gene: TRBV7-9
CDR3 protein: ASSLVRGQVETQY

D gene: .
V gene: TRBV6-1
CDR3 protein: ASKSGVYTEAF

D gene: TRBD1
V gene: TRBV20-1
CDR3 protein: SADRGTEAF

D gene: TRBD1
V gene: TRBV10-3
CDR3 protein: AISGGTGNQPQH

D gene: .
V gene: TRBV6-6
CDR3 protein: ASRPSSGNTIY

D gene: .
V gene: TRBV29-1
CDR3 protein: SVVRAGGGHGYT

D gene: TRBD2
V gene: TRBV5-1
CDR3 protein: ASKSGSGGVFNEQF

D gene: .
V gene: TRBV30
CDR3 protein: AWSRGHSGNTIY

D gene: .
V gene: TRBV5-1
CDR3 protein: ASSSGQPGRDGEKLF

D gene: .
V gene: TRBV5-6
CDR3 protein: ASRPNRAGNTIY

D gene: .
V gene: TRBV4-3
CDR3 protein: ASSQESGSTYEQY

D gene: .
V gene: TRBV5-1
CDR3 protein: ASSPAGTEAF

D gene: TRBD2
V gene: TRBV28
CDR3 protein: ASSMTSGGYTDTQY

D gene: .
V gene: TRBV5-1
CDR3 protein: ASSLVRQPNTEAF

D gene: TRBD2
V gene: TRBV2
CDR3 protein: ASSQGLAEMVDTQY